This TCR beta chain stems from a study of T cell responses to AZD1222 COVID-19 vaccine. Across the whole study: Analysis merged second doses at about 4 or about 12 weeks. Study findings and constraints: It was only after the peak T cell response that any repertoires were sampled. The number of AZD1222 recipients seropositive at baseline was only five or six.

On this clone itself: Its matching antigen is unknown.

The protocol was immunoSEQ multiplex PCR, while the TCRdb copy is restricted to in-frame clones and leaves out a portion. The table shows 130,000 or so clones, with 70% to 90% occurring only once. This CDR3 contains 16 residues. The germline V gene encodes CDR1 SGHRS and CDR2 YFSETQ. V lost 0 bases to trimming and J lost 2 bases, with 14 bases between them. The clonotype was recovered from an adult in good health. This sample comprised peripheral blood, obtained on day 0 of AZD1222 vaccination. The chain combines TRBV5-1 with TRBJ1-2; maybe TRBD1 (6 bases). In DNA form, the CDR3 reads TGCGCCAGCAGCTTGGAACCAGGGGCGGCCAACTATGGCTACACCTTC. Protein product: CASSLEPGAANYGYTF.